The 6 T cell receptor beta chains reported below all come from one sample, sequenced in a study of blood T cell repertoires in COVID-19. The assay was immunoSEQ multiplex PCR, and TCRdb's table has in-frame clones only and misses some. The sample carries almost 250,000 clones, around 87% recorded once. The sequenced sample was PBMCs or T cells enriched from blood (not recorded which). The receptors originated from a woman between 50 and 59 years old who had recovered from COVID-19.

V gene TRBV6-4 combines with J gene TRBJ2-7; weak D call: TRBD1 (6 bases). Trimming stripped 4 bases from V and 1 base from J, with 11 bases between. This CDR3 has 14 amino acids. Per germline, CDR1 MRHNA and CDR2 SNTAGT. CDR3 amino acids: CASSAWQGSYEQYF. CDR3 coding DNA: TGTGCCAGCAGTGCTTGGCAGGGGTCCTACGAGCAGTACTTC.

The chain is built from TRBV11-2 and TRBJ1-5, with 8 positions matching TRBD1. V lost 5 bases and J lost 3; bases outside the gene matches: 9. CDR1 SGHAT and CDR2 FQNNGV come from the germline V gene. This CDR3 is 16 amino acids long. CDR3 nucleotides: TGTGCCAGCAGCCTAGCCCGGGACAGGCCCAATCAGCCCCAGCATTTT. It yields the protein CASSLARDRPNQPQHF. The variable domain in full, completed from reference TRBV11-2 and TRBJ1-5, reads EAGVAQSPRYKIIEKRQSVAFWCNPISGHATLYWYQQILGQGPKLLIQFQNNGVVDDSQLPKDRFSAERLKGVDSTLKIQPAKLEDSAVYLCASSLARDRPNQPQHFGDGTRLSIL.

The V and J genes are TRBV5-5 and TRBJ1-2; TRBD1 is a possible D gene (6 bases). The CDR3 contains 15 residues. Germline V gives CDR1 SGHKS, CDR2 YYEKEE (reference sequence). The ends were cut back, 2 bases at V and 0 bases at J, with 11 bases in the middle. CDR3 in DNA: TGTGCCAGCAGCTTTTCCACAGGGACTAACTATGGCTACACCTTC. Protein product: CASSFSTGTNYGYTF.

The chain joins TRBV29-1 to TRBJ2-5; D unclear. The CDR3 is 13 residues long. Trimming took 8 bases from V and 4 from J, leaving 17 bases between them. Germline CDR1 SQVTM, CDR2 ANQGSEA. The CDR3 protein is CSPPPESPETQYF. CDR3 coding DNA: TGCAGCCCCCCCCCGGAGAGCCCAGAGACCCAGTACTTC.

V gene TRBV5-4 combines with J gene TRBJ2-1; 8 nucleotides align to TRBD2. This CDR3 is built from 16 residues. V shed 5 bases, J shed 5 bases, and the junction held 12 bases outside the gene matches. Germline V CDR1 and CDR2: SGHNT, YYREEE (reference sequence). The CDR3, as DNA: TGTGCCAGCAGGGGGCCGGGAGGGACCCAAGACAATGAGCAGTTCTTC. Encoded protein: CASRGPGGTQDNEQFF.

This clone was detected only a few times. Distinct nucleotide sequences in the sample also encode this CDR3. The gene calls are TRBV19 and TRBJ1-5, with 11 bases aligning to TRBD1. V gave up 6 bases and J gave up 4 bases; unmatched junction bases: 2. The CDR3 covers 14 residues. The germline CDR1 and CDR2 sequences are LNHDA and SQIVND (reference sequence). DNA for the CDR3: TGTGCCAGTAGCCGGGACAGGGGGAATCAGCCCCAGCATTTT. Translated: CASSRDRGNQPQHF.